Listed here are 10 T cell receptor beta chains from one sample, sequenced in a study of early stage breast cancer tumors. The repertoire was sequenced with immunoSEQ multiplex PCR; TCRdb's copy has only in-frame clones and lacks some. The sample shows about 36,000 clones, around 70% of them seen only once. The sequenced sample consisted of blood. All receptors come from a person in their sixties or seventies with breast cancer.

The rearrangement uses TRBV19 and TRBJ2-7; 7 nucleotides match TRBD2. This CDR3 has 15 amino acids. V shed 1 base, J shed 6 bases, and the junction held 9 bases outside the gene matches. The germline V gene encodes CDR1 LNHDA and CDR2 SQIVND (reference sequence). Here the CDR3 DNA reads TGTGCCAGTAGTATAGGGGCGGGAGCCCCTCGCGAGCAGTACTTC. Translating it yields CASSIGAGAPREQYF.

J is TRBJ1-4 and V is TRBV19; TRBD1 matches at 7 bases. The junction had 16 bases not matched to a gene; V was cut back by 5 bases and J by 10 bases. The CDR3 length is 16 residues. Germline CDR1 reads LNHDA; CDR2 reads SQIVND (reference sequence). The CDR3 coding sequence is TGTGCCAGTAGTTCTACTCCGGGACAGAGGGATAGAAAACTGTTTTTT. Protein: CASSSTPGQRDRKLFF.

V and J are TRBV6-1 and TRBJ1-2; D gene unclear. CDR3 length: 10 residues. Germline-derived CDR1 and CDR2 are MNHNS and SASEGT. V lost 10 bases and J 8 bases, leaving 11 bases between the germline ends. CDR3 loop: CATQREGYTF. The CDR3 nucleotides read TGTGCCACCCAACGGGAAGGCTACACCTTC.

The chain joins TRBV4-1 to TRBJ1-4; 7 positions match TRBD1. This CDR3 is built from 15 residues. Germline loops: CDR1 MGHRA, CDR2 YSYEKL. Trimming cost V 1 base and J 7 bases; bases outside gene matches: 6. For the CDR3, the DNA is TGCGCCAGCAGCCAAGCCTGGACAGGTCGTGAAAAACTGTTTTTT. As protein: CASSQAWTGREKLFF.

This chain's CDR3 is CASSSPPGQGAGINEKLFF. CDR3 nucleotides: TGTGCCAGCAGCTCACCTCCGGGACAGGGGGCTGGCATTAATGAAAAACTGTTTTTT. The rearrangement joins TRBV7-9 to TRBJ1-4; 12 nucleotides match TRBD1. This CDR3 contains 19 residues. The germline gives CDR1 SEHNR, CDR2 FQNEAQ (reference sequence). Trimming at V came to 4 bases and at J to 4 bases, leaving 13 bases not matched to a gene.

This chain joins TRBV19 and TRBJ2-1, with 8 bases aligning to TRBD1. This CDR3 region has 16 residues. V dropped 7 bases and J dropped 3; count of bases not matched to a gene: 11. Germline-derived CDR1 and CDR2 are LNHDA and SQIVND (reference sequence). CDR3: CASTKGPGGHYNEQFF. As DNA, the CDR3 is TGTGCCAGTACTAAGGGGCCAGGGGGCCACTACAATGAGCAGTTCTTC. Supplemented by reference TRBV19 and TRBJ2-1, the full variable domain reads DGGITQSPKYLFRKEGQNVTLSCEQNLNHDAMYWYRQDPGQGLRLIYYSQIVNDFQKGDIAEGYSVSREKKESFPLTVTSAQKNPTAFYLCASTKGPGGHYNEQFFGPGTRLTVL.

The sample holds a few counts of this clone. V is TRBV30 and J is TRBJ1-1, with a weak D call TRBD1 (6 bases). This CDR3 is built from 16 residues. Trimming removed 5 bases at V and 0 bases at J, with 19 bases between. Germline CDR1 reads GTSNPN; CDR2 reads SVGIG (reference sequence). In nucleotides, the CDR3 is TGTGCCTGGGTACCCCCGACAGGTGGCTTGAACACTGAAGCTTTCTTT. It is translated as CAWVPPTGGLNTEAFF.

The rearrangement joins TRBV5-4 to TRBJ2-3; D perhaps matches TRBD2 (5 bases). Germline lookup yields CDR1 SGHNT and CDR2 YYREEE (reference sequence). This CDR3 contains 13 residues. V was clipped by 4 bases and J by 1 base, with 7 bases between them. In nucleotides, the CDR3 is TGTGCCAGCAGCCTTAGCGGCACAGATACGCAGTATTTT. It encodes CASSLSGTDTQYF.

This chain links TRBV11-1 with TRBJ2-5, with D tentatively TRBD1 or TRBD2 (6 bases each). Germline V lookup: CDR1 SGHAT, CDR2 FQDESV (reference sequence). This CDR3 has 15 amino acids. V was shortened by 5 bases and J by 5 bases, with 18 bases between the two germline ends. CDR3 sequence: CASSPVGGLGETQYF. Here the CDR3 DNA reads TGTGCCAGCAGCCCTGTGGGGGGCCTCGGCGAGACCCAGTACTTC. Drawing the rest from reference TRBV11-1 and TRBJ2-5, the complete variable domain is EAEVAQSPRYKITEKSQAVAFWCDPISGHATLYWYRQILGQGPELLVQFQDESVVDDSQLPKDRFSAERLKGVDSTLKIQPAELGDSAMYLCASSPVGGLGETQYFGPGTRLLVL.

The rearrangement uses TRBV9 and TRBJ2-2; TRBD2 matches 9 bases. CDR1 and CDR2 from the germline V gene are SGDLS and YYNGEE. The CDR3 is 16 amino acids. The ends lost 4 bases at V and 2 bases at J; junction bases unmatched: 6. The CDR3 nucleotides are TGTGCCAGCAGCTTTGCACTAGCGGGTAACACCGGGGAGCTGTTTTTT. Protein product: CASSFALAGNTGELFF.